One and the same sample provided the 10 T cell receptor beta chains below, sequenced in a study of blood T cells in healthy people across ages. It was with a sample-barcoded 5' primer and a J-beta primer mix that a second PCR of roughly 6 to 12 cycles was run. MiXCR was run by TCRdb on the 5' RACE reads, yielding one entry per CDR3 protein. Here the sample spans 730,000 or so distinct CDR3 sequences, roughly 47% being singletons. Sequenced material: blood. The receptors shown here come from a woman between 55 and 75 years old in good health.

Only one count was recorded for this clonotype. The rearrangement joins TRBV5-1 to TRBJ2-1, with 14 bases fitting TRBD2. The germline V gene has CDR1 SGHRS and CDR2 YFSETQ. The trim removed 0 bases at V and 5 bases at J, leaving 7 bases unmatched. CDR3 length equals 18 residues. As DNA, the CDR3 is TGCGCCAGCAGCTTGGCTGTCCTGACTAGCGGGGGGGACAATGAGCAGTTCTTC. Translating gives CASSLAVLTSGGDNEQFF.

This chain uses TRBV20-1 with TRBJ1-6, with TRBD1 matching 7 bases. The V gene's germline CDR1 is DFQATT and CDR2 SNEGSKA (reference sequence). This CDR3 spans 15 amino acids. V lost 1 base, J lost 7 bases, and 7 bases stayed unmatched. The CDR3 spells CSARVGTDANSPLHF. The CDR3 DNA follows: TGCAGTGCTAGAGTCGGGACAGACGCCAATTCACCCCTCCACTTT.

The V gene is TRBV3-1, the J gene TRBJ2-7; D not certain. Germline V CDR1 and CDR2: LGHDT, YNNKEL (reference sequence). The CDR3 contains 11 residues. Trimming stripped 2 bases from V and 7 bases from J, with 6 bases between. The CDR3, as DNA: TGTGCCAGCAGCCAAATCCGGGAGCAGTACTTC. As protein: CASSQIREQYF.

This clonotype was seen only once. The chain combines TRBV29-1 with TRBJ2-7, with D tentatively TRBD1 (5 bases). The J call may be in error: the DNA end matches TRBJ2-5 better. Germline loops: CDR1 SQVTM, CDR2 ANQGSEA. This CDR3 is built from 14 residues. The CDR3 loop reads CSVEAAQGGETQYF. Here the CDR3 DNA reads TGCAGCGTTGAAGCTGCCCAGGGCGGCGAGACCCAGTACTTC.

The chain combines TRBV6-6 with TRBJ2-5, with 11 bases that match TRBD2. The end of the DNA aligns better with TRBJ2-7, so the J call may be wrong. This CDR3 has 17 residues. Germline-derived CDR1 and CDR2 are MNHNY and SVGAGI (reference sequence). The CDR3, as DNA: TGTGCCAGCAGTTACTCGACAATGGCTAGCGGGGGGTACGAGCAGTACTTC. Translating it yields CASSYSTMASGGYEQYF.

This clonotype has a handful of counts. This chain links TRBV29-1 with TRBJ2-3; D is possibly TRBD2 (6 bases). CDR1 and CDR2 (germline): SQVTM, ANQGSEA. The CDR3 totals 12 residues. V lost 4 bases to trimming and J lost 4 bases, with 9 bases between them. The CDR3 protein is CSVVSGADTQYF. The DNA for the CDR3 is TGCAGCGTTGTTTCGGGGGCAGATACGCAGTATTTT.

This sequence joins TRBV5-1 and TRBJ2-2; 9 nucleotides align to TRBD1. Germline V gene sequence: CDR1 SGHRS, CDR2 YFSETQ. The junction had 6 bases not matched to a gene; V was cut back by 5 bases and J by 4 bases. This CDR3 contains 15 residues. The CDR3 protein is CASSLQGARTGELFF. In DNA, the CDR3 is TGCGCCAGCAGTTTACAGGGGGCGCGCACCGGGGAGCTGTTTTTT.

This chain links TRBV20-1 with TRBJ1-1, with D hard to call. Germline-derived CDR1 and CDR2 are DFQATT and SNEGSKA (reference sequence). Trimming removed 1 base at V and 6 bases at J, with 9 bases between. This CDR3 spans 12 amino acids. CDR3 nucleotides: TGCAGTGCTAGAGCTATCGGGGCTGAAGCTTTCTTT. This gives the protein CSARAIGAEAFF.

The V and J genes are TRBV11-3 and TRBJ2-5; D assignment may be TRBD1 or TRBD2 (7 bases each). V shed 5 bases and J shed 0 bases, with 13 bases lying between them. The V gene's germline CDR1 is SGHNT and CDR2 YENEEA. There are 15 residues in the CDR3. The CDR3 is CASSQGGGNQETQYF. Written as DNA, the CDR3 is TGTGCCAGCAGCCAGGGGGGGGGTAACCAAGAGACCCAGTACTTC.

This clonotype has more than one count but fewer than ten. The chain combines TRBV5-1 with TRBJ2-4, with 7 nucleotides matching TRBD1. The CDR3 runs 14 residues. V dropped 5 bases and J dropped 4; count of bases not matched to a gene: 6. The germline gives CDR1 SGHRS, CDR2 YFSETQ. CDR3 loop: CASSIGTEKNIQYF. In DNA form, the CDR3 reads TGCGCCAGCAGTATCGGGACAGAGAAAAACATTCAGTACTTC.